The clone carrying this TCR beta chain was seen ten or more times. These data belong to a study of early T cells in non-severe SARS-CoV-2 infection. Researchers attached unique molecular identifiers to individual cDNA molecules. TCRdb reanalysed the 5' RACE reads using MiXCR and keeps one entry per CDR3 protein. The sample shows 100,000 to 130,000 distinct CDR3 sequences, 11% of them seen only once. Trimming at V came to 5 bases and at J to 8 bases, leaving 6 bases not matched to a gene. This CDR3 spans 13 amino acids. This sequence originates from an adult who was a healthcare worker with PCR-confirmed SARS-CoV-2 infection or an uninfected control (not recorded which). The chain carries TRBV12-3 or TRBV12-4 and TRBJ1-5, with TRBD1 matching over 7 bases. The sequenced sample consisted of whole blood. The CDR3 here is CASSPGGGKPQHF. The DNA of the CDR3 is TGTGCCAGCAGTCCAGGGGGAGGGAAGCCCCAGCATTTT.